This T cell receptor (beta chain) was identified in a study of CD8 T cells in ankylosing spondylitis. The authors made TCR beta libraries by quantitative 5'-RACE with molecular barcodes. TCRdb passed the 5' RACE reads through MiXCR, listing each CDR3 protein once. The data show roughly 490,000 distinct CDR3 sequences, less than 6% seen once. V shed 4 bases and J shed 6 bases, with 7 bases lying between them. Germline V CDR1 and CDR2: SGHDT, YYEEEE. CDR3 length: 12 amino acids. This clonotype was picked up many times. Its antigen remains unknown. Study findings and constraints: Certain motif variants had earlier been reported in reactive arthritis synovial fluid and blood. Disease-linked clones bore a CD8+ phenotype, appearing relatively rarely in peripheral blood. Significant enrichment of disease-linked clones was reportedly seen in matched ankylosing spondylitis synovial fluid. Seven to nine highly homologous variants made up a TCR beta motif that seemed to typify ankylosing spondylitis blood.

The TCR originated in a male donor with ankylosing spondylitis. V and J are TRBV5-6 and TRBJ2-2; D is uncertain. Sequencing was done on a sample of blood, either unsorted or a sorted T cell fraction (not recorded which). The CDR3 DNA sequence: TGTGCCAGCAGCGCCCCCCCCGGGGAGCTGTTTTTT. Translated: CASSAPPGELFF.